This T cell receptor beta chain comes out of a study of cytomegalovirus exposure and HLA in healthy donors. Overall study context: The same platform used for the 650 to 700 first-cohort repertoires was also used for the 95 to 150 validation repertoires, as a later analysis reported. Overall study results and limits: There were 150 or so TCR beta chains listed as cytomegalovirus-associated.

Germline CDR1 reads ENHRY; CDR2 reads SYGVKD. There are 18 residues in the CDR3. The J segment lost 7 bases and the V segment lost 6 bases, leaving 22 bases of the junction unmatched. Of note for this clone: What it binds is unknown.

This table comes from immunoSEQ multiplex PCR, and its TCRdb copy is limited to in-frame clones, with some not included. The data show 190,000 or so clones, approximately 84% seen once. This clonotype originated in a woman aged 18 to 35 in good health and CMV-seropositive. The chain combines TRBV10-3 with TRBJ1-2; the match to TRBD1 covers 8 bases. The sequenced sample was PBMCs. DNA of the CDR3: TGTGCCATCAGACCCGCCGAAGGCAGGGGGCGGGTTATTGCTGGCTACACCTTC. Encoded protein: CAIRPAEGRGRVIAGYTF.